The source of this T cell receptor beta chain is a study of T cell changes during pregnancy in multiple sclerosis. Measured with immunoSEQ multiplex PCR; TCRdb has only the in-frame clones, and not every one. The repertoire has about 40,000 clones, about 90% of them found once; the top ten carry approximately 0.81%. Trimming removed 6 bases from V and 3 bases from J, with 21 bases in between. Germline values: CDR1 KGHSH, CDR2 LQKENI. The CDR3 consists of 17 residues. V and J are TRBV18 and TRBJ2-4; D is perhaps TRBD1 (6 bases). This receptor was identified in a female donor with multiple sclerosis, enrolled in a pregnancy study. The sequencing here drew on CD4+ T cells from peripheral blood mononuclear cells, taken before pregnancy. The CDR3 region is CASSPQSGAFGKNIQYF. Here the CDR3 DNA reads TGTGCCAGCTCTCCCCAATCAGGGGCTTTCGGCAAAAACATTCAGTACTTC.